The rows below give T cell receptor beta chains drawn from one sample of a study of identical twins. MiXCR, applied by TCRdb to the 5' RACE reads, yields one record per CDR3 protein. The sample includes fewer than 800,000 distinct CDR3 sequences, roughly 6.6% of them seen just once. The same sample was also studied in work on yellow fever vaccine responses in identical twins.

The material sequenced was PBMCs. The receptors originated from a woman in her late teens or twenties in good health. The CDR3 runs from the conserved cysteine through the conserved F or W. D genes are given only for firm matches. Not every row has a clone size; where given, it reads once, few, many or a size class.

-,-,TRBJ1-1,TRBV29-1,14,CSVVGGIVNTEAFF,TGCAGCGTTGTTGGGGGGATCGTGAACACTGAAGCTTTCTTT
-,-,TRBJ1-2,TRBV6-2/TRBV6-3,14,CASSYKVTDYGYTF,TGTGCCAGCAGTTACAAAGTGACAGACTATGGCTACACCTTC
TRBD1,few,TRBJ2-2,TRBV5-1,21,CASSLADPGQGVIFFAGELFF,TGCGCCAGCAGCTTGGCCGACCCGGGACAGGGGGTTATTTTTTTCGCCGGGGAGCTGTTTTTT
TRBD2,few,TRBJ2-5,TRBV20-1,16,CSASPGEIAGEGTQYF,TGCAGTGCTAGCCCCGGAGAGATAGCGGGAGAGGGGACCCAGTACTTC
TRBD2,-,TRBJ2-7,TRBV5-6,15,CASSAKLGLAREQYF,TGTGCCAGCAGCGCCAAATTGGGACTAGCGCGTGAGCAGTACTTC
TRBD1,many,TRBJ1-1,TRBV5-5,18,CASRPDRGRYPTNTEAFF,TGTGCCAGCAGGCCGGACAGGGGGCGATACCCCACGAACACTGAAGCTTTCTTT
-,many,TRBJ1-5,TRBV12-3/TRBV12-4,13,CASSTDLRRPQHF,TGTGCCAGCAGTACGGACCTTCGGAGGCCCCAGCATTTT
-,many,TRBJ2-1,TRBV7-8,15,CASSQTLGSLGEQFF,TGTGCCAGCAGCCAGACCCTAGGCAGTCTCGGTGAGCAGTTCTTC
-,many,TRBJ2-3,TRBV5-1,13,CASSYPGGDTQYF,TGCGCCAGCAGCTACCCCGGGGGAGATACGCAGTATTTT
-,-,TRBJ2-1,TRBV28,13,CASSSGILDEQFF,TGTGCCAGCAGTTCTGGGATTTTGGATGAGCAGTTCTTC
TRBD2,-,TRBJ2-5,TRBV12-3/TRBV12-4,18,CAISLVGTRLGKEETQYF,TGTGCCATCAGTTTAGTTGGGACTAGATTAGGCAAAGAAGAGACCCAGTACTTC
-,-,TRBJ1-1,TRBV28,12,CASSLSGLTPSF,TGTGCCAGCAGTTTATCAGGGCTGACTCCCTCTTTT
-,-,TRBJ1-5,TRBV9,13,CASGGQFNQPQHF,TGTGCCAGCGGAGGACAGTTCAATCAGCCCCAGCATTTT
TRBD1,many,TRBJ2-1,TRBV29-1,16,CSVERGDRGSYNEQFF,TGCAGCGTTGAAAGGGGGGACAGGGGCTCCTACAATGAGCAGTTCTTC
TRBD2,-,TRBJ2-1,TRBV5-1,17,CASSFLLTSGRSNEQFF,TGCGCCAGCAGCTTCCTCCTGACTAGCGGGAGATCCAATGAGCAGTTCTTC
-,-,TRBJ2-5,TRBV14,11,CASSLKQTQYF,TGTGCCAGCAGCCTTAAACAGACCCAGTACTTC
-,many,TRBJ1-2,TRBV29-1,16,CSVDAPIGAGNYGYTF,TGCAGCGTTGACGCCCCTATAGGTGCAGGGAACTATGGCTACACCTTC
-,few,TRBJ2-5,TRBV20-1,13,CSAIFGSQETQYF,TGCAGTGCTATTTTTGGGTCCCAAGAGACCCAGTACTTC
-,many,TRBJ1-2,TRBV7-9,14,CASSPHADNYGYTF,TGTGCCAGCAGCCCGCATGCAGATAACTATGGCTACACCTTC
TRBD2,few,TRBJ2-2,TRBV25-1,15,CASSRLAGITGELFF,TGTGCCAGCAGTCGACTAGCGGGGATCACCGGGGAGCTGTTTTTT
TRBD1,-,TRBJ2-6,TRBV10-1,18,CASSVRGLGFSGANVLTF,TGCGCCAGCAGTGTGAGGGGGCTGGGGTTCTCTGGGGCCAACGTCCTGACTTTC
-,few,TRBJ1-6,TRBV7-8,13,CASSPGANSPLHF,TGTGCCAGCAGCCCTGGGGCCAATTCACCCCTCCACTTT
TRBD1,-,TRBJ2-5,TRBV20-1,13,CSARGQGKETQYF,TGCAGTGCTAGGGGACAGGGCAAAGAGACCCAGTACTTC
-,many,TRBJ1-2,TRBV14,15,CASSQDRGPSYGYTF,TGTGCCAGCAGCCAAGATCGAGGCCCAAGCTATGGCTACACCTTC
-,few,TRBJ1-2,TRBV6-5,13,CASSYTPTGGYTF,TGTGCCAGCAGTTACACCCCCACGGGTGGCTACACCTTC
TRBD2,-,TRBJ2-1,TRBV18,14,CASSQASGYNEQFF,TGTGCCAGCTCACAGGCTAGCGGATACAATGAGCAGTTCTTC
TRBD1,-,TRBJ2-3,TRBV20-1,15,CSANRQGTSSDTQYF,TGCAGTGCTAACAGACAGGGTACTTCTTCGGATACGCAGTATTTT
TRBD2,few,TRBJ2-3,TRBV7-3,14,CASSYSGAPDTQYF,TGTGCCAGCAGCTATAGCGGGGCTCCGGATACGCAGTATTTT
TRBD1,few,TRBJ2-7,TRBV7-9,15,CASSLAGQGMGEQYF,TGTGCCAGCAGCTTGGCGGGACAGGGAATGGGCGAGCAGTACTTC
-,few,TRBJ2-3,TRBV20-1,12,CSAPVPGDTQYF,TGCAGCGCCCCCGTCCCCGGGGATACGCAGTATTTT
TRBD2,few,TRBJ2-5,TRBV6-2/TRBV6-3,15,CASYSLAGDSETQYF,TGTGCCAGCTACTCTCTAGCGGGAGATTCGGAGACCCAGTACTTC
-,many,TRBJ2-3,TRBV7-8,16,CASSYRGGREADTQYF,TGTGCCAGCAGCTACCGAGGGGGAAGAGAGGCAGATACGCAGTATTTT
-,few,TRBJ2-3,TRBV29-1,11,CSVAGTDTQYF,TGCAGCGTTGCAGGCACAGATACGCAGTATTTT
-,-,TRBJ2-5,TRBV7-9,15,CASSQGGAGQETQYF,TGTGCCAGCAGCCAAGGCGGGGCAGGACAAGAGACCCAGTACTTC
-,few,TRBJ2-2,TRBV13,17,CASSRVPDVSNTGELFF,TGTGCCAGCAGCAGAGTCCCCGACGTCTCGAACACCGGGGAGCTGTTTTTT
-,few,TRBJ2-2,TRBV5-1,14,CASSLTTYTGELFF,TGCGCCAGCAGCTTGACGACTTACACCGGGGAGCTGTTTTTT
TRBD2,many,TRBJ2-1,TRBV12-3/TRBV12-4,13,CASSGLAPNEQFF,TGTGCCAGCAGTGGACTAGCCCCAAATGAGCAGTTCTTC
-,-,TRBJ2-7,TRBV12-3/TRBV12-4,12,CASSLDRTEQYF,TGTGCCAGCAGTTTAGACAGGACAGAGCAGTACTTC
-,-,TRBJ2-1,TRBV13,14,CASSFREENNEQFF,TGTGCCAGCAGCTTCCGTGAGGAAAACAATGAGCAGTTCTTC
TRBD1,-,TRBJ1-1,TRBV12-3/TRBV12-4,15,CASRARTGKNTEAFF,TGTGCCAGCAGAGCTCGGACAGGGAAGAACACTGAAGCTTTCTTT
TRBD1,-,TRBJ2-7,TRBV29-1,12,CSASSGGPEQYF,TGCAGCGCATCCTCAGGGGGCCCCGAGCAGTACTTC
-,few,TRBJ2-7,TRBV6-1,13,CASRSQGNYEQYF,TGTGCCAGCAGGTCTCAGGGCAACTACGAGCAGTACTTC
-,few,TRBJ2-2,TRBV6-1,17,CASREGPWMGNTGELFF,TGTGCCAGCAGGGAAGGACCCTGGATGGGGAACACCGGGGAGCTGTTTTTT
TRBD2,few,TRBJ2-7,TRBV6-6,13,CASNLAGVDEQYF,TGTGCCAGCAACTTAGCGGGAGTCGACGAGCAGTACTTC
TRBD1,many,TRBJ1-5,TRBV5-1,15,CASSRTGNSNQPQHF,TGCGCCAGCAGCCGGACAGGTAATAGCAATCAGCCCCAGCATTTT
-,-,TRBJ2-5,TRBV7-7,15,CASTPFMGWGETQYF,TGTGCCAGCACCCCCTTTATGGGTTGGGGAGAGACCCAGTACTTC
TRBD1,-,TRBJ2-2,TRBV20-1,16,CSAPATGTGNTGELFF,TGCAGTGCGCCAGCTACCGGGACAGGGAACACCGGGGAGCTGTTTTTT
TRBD1,-,TRBJ2-2,TRBV29-1,14,CSVDGTGKPGELFF,TGCAGCGTTGACGGGACAGGGAAACCCGGGGAGCTGTTTTTT
-,many,TRBJ2-3,TRBV20-1,14,CSAKGRTPPDTQYF,TGCAGTGCTAAGGGACGTACCCCTCCAGATACGCAGTATTTT
TRBD2,many,TRBJ2-3,TRBV7-9,15,CASSWTSGNTDTQYF,TGTGCCAGCAGCTGGACTAGCGGAAACACAGATACGCAGTATTTT